Listed here is a single TCR beta chain. The data were produced by immunoSEQ multiplex PCR, yet TCRdb's version contains in-frame clones alone and is incomplete. The data hold around 260,000 clones, with about nine tenths observed a single time. There are 16 residues in the CDR3. Germline-derived CDR1 and CDR2 are SGHTA and FQGTGA. V lost 4 bases and J lost 2; bases outside the gene matches: 6. The data are from a study of blood T cell repertoires in COVID-19. The sample taken for sequencing was peripheral blood. The TCR comes from a woman aged 40 to 49 who had recovered from COVID-19. The chain joins TRBV7-3 to TRBJ2-3; TRBD2 matches 10 bases. DNA for the CDR3: TGTGCCAGCAGCTCAGGGACTAGCGCCGCCACAGATACGCAGTATTTT. It yields the protein CASSSGTSAATDTQYF.